This is a list of T cell receptor beta chains from one sample in a study of cytomegalovirus exposure and HLA in healthy donors. Here immunoSEQ multiplex PCR was the method, and the copy in TCRdb shows in-frame clones only, minus some. The table lists more than 100,000 clones, with around 3.9% in the top ten. Sequencing was performed on PBMCs. Receptors were obtained from a man aged 18 to 29 in good health and CMV-seronegative. Each CDR3 is given with its conserved first and last residue. D genes are given only for firm matches.

>.|TRBJ2-1|TRBV19
TGTGCCAGCATCCAGACGGGGAGCTCCTACAATGAGCAGTTCTTC
CASIQTGSSYNEQFF
>.|TRBJ1-2|TRBV30
TGTGCCTGGAGTGTACTAATTGGAAATGGCTACACCTTC
CAWSVLIGNGYTF
>.|TRBJ2-3|TRBV27
TGTGCCAGCAGTTTAAAGACTACGGGGGTAGATACGCAGTATTTT
CASSLKTTGVDTQYF
>.|TRBJ1-6|TRBV6-1
TGTGCCAGTAGACCGAAGCTGACAGATTCACCCCTCCACTTT
CASRPKLTDSPLHF
>.|TRBJ2-2|TRBV9
TGTGCCAGCAGCGTCTTCACAGGGTTCGCGAACACCGGGGAGCTGTTTTTT
CASSVFTGFANTGELFF
>.|TRBJ1-1|TRBV5-1
TGCGCCAGCAGCTCCCAACAGGGTATGAACACTGAAGCTTTCTTT
CASSSQQGMNTEAFF
>.|TRBJ1-4|TRBV7-2
TGTGCCAGCAGCTTAAAGGCAGGGTCTAACGAAAAACTGTTTTTT
CASSLKAGSNEKLFF
>.|TRBJ2-7|TRBV5-5
TGTGCCAGCAGCTCACGGATCGGGGGATCCGAGCAGTACTTC
CASSSRIGGSEQYF
>.|TRBJ1-3|TRBV5-4
TGTGCCAGCAGCTTGGTAGGGGTTGGAAACACCATATATTTT
CASSLVGVGNTIYF
>.|TRBJ2-2|TRBV7-9
TGTGCCAGCAGCGACTACACCGGGGAGCTGTTTTTT
CASSDYTGELFF
>.|TRBJ1-1|TRBV10-2
TGCGCCAGCAGCAGACAACAGGGCGGGACTGAAGCTTTCTTT
CASSRQQGGTEAFF
>TRBD1|TRBJ1-5|TRBV7-9
TGTGCCAGCAGTCGTGAGACAGGGAATCAGCCCCAGCATTTT
CASSRETGNQPQHF
>TRBD1|TRBJ2-7|TRBV18
TGTGCCAGCTCACCGTCCCGGGACAGGGTTTCCTACGAGCAGTACTTC
CASSPSRDRVSYEQYF
>.|TRBJ2-3|TRBV7-2
TGTGCCAGCACCCCAGGGGATACGCAGTATTTT
CASTPGDTQYF
>TRBD1|TRBJ1-5|TRBV18
TGTGCCAGCTCGCCCAAACAGGGGGGAGATCAGCCCCAGCATTTT
CASSPKQGGDQPQHF
>TRBD2|TRBJ2-7|TRBV6-5
TGTGCCAGCAGTTACTCCCGGGGGGAGACCTACGAGCAGTACTTC
CASSYSRGETYEQYF
>TRBD2|TRBJ2-7|TRBV14
TGTGCCAGCAGCCATAGACTAGCGGGAGACCCTTTTGGGATCTACGAGCAGTACTTC
CASSHRLAGDPFGIYEQYF
>.|TRBJ1-4|TRBV9
TGTGCCAGCAGCGTGGGCGCTCTTAATGAAAAACTGTTTTTT
CASSVGALNEKLFF
>TRBD1|TRBJ2-7|TRBV11-2
TGTGCCAGCAGCTTAGGGGGGACAGGGCACGAGCAGTACTTC
CASSLGGTGHEQYF
>.|TRBJ2-5|TRBV19
TGTGCCAGTACTGGAGGACCGTACCAAGAGACCCAGTACTTC
CASTGGPYQETQYF
>TRBD1|TRBJ1-4|TRBV11-2
TGTGCCAGCAACCCGACAGGGGGTGAAAAACTGTTTTTT
CASNPTGGEKLFF
>TRBD1|TRBJ1-2|TRBV11-2
TGTGCCAGCAGCTTAGATCTAGGGACAGCCTATGGCTACACCTTC
CASSLDLGTAYGYTF
>.|TRBJ2-7|TRBV4-1
TGCGCCAGCAGCCAAGTCGGGACATCCGAGCAGTACTTC
CASSQVGTSEQYF
>.|TRBJ2-7|TRBV11-2
TGTGCCAGCAGCTTAGTTTACGGGGACTTCTACGAGCAGTACTTC
CASSLVYGDFYEQYF
>.|TRBJ1-5|TRBV11-2
TGTGCCAGCAGCTTAGACGGTGGAGATCAGCCCCAGCATTTT
CASSLDGGDQPQHF
>.|TRBJ2-1|TRBV10-2
TGCGCCAGCAGTGAGACCGGGCGGGATCGGTTCTTC
CASSETGRDRFF
>.|TRBJ2-7|TRBV9
TGTGCACCGACTTCCTACGAGCAGTACTTC
CAPTSYEQYF
>TRBD1|TRBJ1-2|TRBV6-6
TGTGCCAGCGGGGGACAGGGGGTATCGAACTATGGCTACACCTTC
CASGGQGVSNYGYTF
>TRBD2|TRBJ2-1|TRBV5-1
TGCGCCAGCAGCCCTGGGGGTGGGGGGGGCAATGAGCAGTTCTTC
CASSPGGGGGNEQFF
>.|TRBJ2-5|TRBV7-9
TGTGCCAGCAGCACCCCCCGGGTGACTCAAGAGACCCAGTACTTC
CASSTPRVTQETQYF
>.|TRBJ2-7|TRBV30
TGTGCCTGGAGTGTATTCGCGGGGAGCTCCTACGAGCAGTACTTC
CAWSVFAGSSYEQYF
>.|TRBJ1-5|TRBV10-3
TGTGCCATCAGCATCGAAGCCAATCAGCCCCAGCATTTT
CAISIEANQPQHF